This T cell receptor beta chain was documented in a study of patients and donors after allogeneic stem cell transplantation. One entry per CDR3 protein results from TCRdb running MiXCR on the RT-PCR reads. The sample lists about 410,000 distinct CDR3 sequences, roughly 17% seen once, with less than 9.5% in the top ten. Trimming at V came to 5 bases and at J to 2 bases, leaving 4 bases not matched to a gene. CDR3 length: 14 residues. Germline CDR1 GTSNPN, CDR2 SVGIG (reference sequence). Sequencing input: blood, either unsorted or a sorted T cell fraction (not recorded which). The TCR sequence derives from a human donor who was either an allogeneic HSCT recipient or a stem cell or donor lymphocyte infusion donor (not recorded which). It is not recorded whose cells these are; they may come from a transplant donor. V and J are TRBV30 and TRBJ2-1; 9 bases agree with TRBD1. CDR3 nucleotide sequence: TGTGCCTGGGGGACAGGGAATGCCTACAATGAGCAGTTCTTC. Translating gives CAWGTGNAYNEQFF.